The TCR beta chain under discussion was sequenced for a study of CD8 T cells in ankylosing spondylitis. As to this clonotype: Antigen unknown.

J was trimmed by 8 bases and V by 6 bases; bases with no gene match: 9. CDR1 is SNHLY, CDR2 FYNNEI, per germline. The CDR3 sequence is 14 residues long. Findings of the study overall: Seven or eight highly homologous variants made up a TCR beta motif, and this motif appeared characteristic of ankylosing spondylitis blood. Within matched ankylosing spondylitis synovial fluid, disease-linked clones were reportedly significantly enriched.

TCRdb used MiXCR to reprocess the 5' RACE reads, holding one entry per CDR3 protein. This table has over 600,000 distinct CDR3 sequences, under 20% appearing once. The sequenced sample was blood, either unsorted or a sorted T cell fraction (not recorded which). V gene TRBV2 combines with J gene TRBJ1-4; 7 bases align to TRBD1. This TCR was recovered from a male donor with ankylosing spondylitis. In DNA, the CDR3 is TGTGCCAGCAGAGAGGACAGGAGTTCCGAAAAACTGTTTTTT. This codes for CASREDRSSEKLFF.